This is a list of T cell receptor beta chains from one sample in a study of shared clonotypes between healthy human individuals. This table comes from immunoSEQ multiplex PCR, and its TCRdb copy is limited to in-frame clones, with some not included. The sample gives some 2 million clones, 85% to 95% of which show up once; roughly 0.13% is in the top ten. Sample: naive CD4+ T cells sorted from blood. The receptor set was obtained from a man aged 18 to 30 in good health. Both conserved end residues are part of each CDR3. Fields, in order: CDR3 protein, CDR3 DNA, V gene, clone size, D gene, J gene. The D gene is left open where the match is weak. Only part of the rows carry a size: once, few, many, or a class if the clone is expanded.

CDR3aa: CATSVRQGNQPQHF
CDR3nt: TGTGCCACCAGCGTGAGACAGGGGAATCAGCCCCAGCATTTT
v_gene: TRBV15
abundance: -
d_gene: TRBD1
j_gene: TRBJ1-5

CDR3aa: CASSLTIVASNEQFF
CDR3nt: TGTGCCAGCAGCTTAACCATCGTGGCAAGCAATGAGCAGTTCTTC
v_gene: TRBV7-9
abundance: -
d_gene: -
j_gene: TRBJ2-1

CDR3aa: CASSTGQANTGELFF
CDR3nt: TGCGCCAGCAGCACTGGACAGGCGAACACCGGGGAGCTGTTTTTT
v_gene: TRBV5-1
abundance: -
d_gene: TRBD1
j_gene: TRBJ2-2

CDR3aa: CASSFGGFGEQYF
CDR3nt: TGTGCCAGCAGCTTTGGAGGGTTCGGCGAGCAGTACTTC
v_gene: TRBV5-4
abundance: -
d_gene: -
j_gene: TRBJ2-7

CDR3aa: CASRASAVPNEQFF
CDR3nt: TGTGCCAGTAGGGCGTCGGCGGTCCCGAATGAGCAGTTCTTC
v_gene: TRBV19
abundance: -
d_gene: -
j_gene: TRBJ2-1

CDR3aa: CASTLSGPTNEKLFF
CDR3nt: TGCGCCAGCACCCTATCGGGACCAACTAATGAAAAACTGTTTTTT
v_gene: TRBV5-1
abundance: -
d_gene: -
j_gene: TRBJ1-4

CDR3aa: CASSYDRGANYGYTF
CDR3nt: TGTGCCAGCAGCTACGACAGGGGGGCTAACTATGGCTACACCTTC
v_gene: TRBV5-5
abundance: -
d_gene: TRBD1
j_gene: TRBJ1-2

CDR3aa: CASSLVEGGSQETQYF
CDR3nt: TGCGCCAGCAGCTTGGTCGAGGGGGGCAGCCAAGAGACCCAGTACTTC
v_gene: TRBV5-1
abundance: -
d_gene: -
j_gene: TRBJ2-5

CDR3aa: CSVVETGGFYEQYF
CDR3nt: TGCAGCGTTGTGGAGACAGGGGGTTTCTACGAGCAGTACTTC
v_gene: TRBV29-1
abundance: -
d_gene: TRBD1
j_gene: TRBJ2-7

CDR3aa: CASGPTSGVPTGELFF
CDR3nt: TGTGCCAGCGGACCGACTAGCGGGGTCCCAACCGGGGAGCTGTTTTTT
v_gene: TRBV5-6
abundance: -
d_gene: TRBD2
j_gene: TRBJ2-2

CDR3aa: CASGLRQGTEAFF
CDR3nt: TGTGCCAGTGGACTGAGACAGGGCACTGAAGCTTTCTTT
v_gene: TRBV19
abundance: -
d_gene: TRBD1
j_gene: TRBJ1-1

CDR3aa: CASSPFSSSYNEQFF
CDR3nt: TGTGCCAGCAGCCCGTTCTCCAGCTCCTACAATGAGCAGTTCTTC
v_gene: TRBV6-5
abundance: -
d_gene: -
j_gene: TRBJ2-1

CDR3aa: CASSEKQDSNQPQHF
CDR3nt: TGTGCCAGCAGTGAAAAGCAGGACAGCAATCAGCCCCAGCATTTT
v_gene: TRBV6-1
abundance: -
d_gene: -
j_gene: TRBJ1-5

CDR3aa: CASSLPTGTAGNTIYF
CDR3nt: TGTGCCAGCAGCCTGCCTACCGGGACGGCTGGAAACACCATATATTTT
v_gene: TRBV7-8
abundance: -
d_gene: -
j_gene: TRBJ1-3

CDR3aa: CASSGTSGTYEQYF
CDR3nt: TGCGCCAGCAGTGGGACTAGCGGGACCTACGAGCAGTACTTC
v_gene: TRBV5-1
abundance: -
d_gene: TRBD2
j_gene: TRBJ2-7

CDR3aa: CASSGRTSDSNQPQHF
CDR3nt: TGTGCCAGCAGCGGCCGGACGAGTGATAGCAATCAGCCCCAGCATTTT
v_gene: TRBV11-1
abundance: -
d_gene: -
j_gene: TRBJ1-5

CDR3aa: CASSPPGSPGANVLTF
CDR3nt: TGTGCCAGCAGCCCCCCGGGGAGCCCTGGGGCCAACGTCCTGACTTTC
v_gene: TRBV5-4
abundance: -
d_gene: -
j_gene: TRBJ2-6

CDR3aa: CASSLEGGQPQHF
CDR3nt: TGTGCCAGCAGCTTGGAAGGGGGTCAGCCCCAGCATTTT
v_gene: TRBV11-1
abundance: -
d_gene: -
j_gene: TRBJ1-5

CDR3aa: CASSPAGGLNTGELFF
CDR3nt: TGCGCCAGCAGCCCCGCAGGGGGCCTTAACACCGGGGAGCTGTTTTTT
v_gene: TRBV5-1
abundance: -
d_gene: TRBD1
j_gene: TRBJ2-2

CDR3aa: CASAGQYNSPLHF
CDR3nt: TGTGCCTCCGCGGGACAGTATAATTCACCCCTCCACTTT
v_gene: TRBV30
abundance: many
d_gene: TRBD1
j_gene: TRBJ1-6

CDR3aa: CASSYTTGNGYTF
CDR3nt: TGCGCCAGCAGCTATACCACAGGGAATGGCTACACCTTC
v_gene: TRBV5-1
abundance: -
d_gene: -
j_gene: TRBJ1-2

CDR3aa: CASSLGQGSSPLHF
CDR3nt: TGTGCCAGCAGCTTAGGACAGGGTAGTTCACCCCTCCACTTT
v_gene: TRBV7-2
abundance: -
d_gene: TRBD1
j_gene: TRBJ1-6

CDR3aa: CASSGGSNTEAFF
CDR3nt: TGTGCCAGCAGTGGGGGTTCGAACACTGAAGCTTTCTTT
v_gene: TRBV6-5
abundance: -
d_gene: -
j_gene: TRBJ1-1

CDR3aa: CAWSRDQRTEAFF
CDR3nt: TGTGCCTGGAGTCGGGACCAAAGGACTGAAGCTTTCTTT
v_gene: TRBV30
abundance: -
d_gene: -
j_gene: TRBJ1-1

CDR3aa: CASSDKGPLSRGEQFF
CDR3nt: TGTGCCAGCAGTGATAAGGGACCCCTATCGAGGGGTGAGCAGTTCTTC
v_gene: TRBV2
abundance: once
d_gene: -
j_gene: TRBJ2-1

CDR3aa: CASSLGQGGYGYTF
CDR3nt: TGTGCCAGCAGCCTGGGACAGGGAGGCTATGGCTACACCTTC
v_gene: TRBV7-6
abundance: -
d_gene: TRBD1
j_gene: TRBJ1-2

CDR3aa: CASSLTGFDSGNTIYF
CDR3nt: TGCGCCAGCAGCTTAACAGGGTTCGACTCTGGAAACACCATATATTTT
v_gene: TRBV5-1
abundance: -
d_gene: -
j_gene: TRBJ1-3

CDR3aa: CAWSASLTGYNEQFF
CDR3nt: TGTGCCTGGAGTGCCTCGTTGACAGGCTACAATGAGCAGTTCTTC
v_gene: TRBV30
abundance: -
d_gene: -
j_gene: TRBJ2-1